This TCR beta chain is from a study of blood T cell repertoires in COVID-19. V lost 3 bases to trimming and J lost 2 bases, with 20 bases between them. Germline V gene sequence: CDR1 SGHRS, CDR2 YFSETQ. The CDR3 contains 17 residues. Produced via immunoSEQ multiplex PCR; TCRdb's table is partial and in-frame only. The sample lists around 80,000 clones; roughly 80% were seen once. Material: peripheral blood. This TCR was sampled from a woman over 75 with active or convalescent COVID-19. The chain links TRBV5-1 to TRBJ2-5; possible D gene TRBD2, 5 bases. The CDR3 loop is CASSSMLAIPSQETQYF. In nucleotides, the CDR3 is TGCGCCAGCAGCTCCATGTTAGCGATACCGAGTCAAGAGACCCAGTACTTC. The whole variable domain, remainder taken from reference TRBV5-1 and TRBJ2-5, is KAGVTQTPRYLIKTRGQQVTLSCSPISGHRSVSWYQQTPGQGLQFLFEYFSETQRNKGNFPGRFSGRQFSNSRSEMNVSTLELGDSALYLCASSSMLAIPSQETQYFGPGTRLLVL.